This TCR beta chain is drawn from a study of blood T cell repertoires in COVID-19. Looking at the study overall: Acute-phase and convalescent COVID-19 samples originated in the United States, Italy and Spain. T cells, B-cell-depleted T cells, or PBMCs supplied cDNA or gDNA.

Authors' methods: Reference gene primer amplification in the assay estimated nucleated cell counts. The table came from immunoSEQ multiplex PCR; TCRdb's copy has only in-frame clones and leaves some out. Clone size and V and J calls were adopted from that table, with D and trimming inferred from the DNA. Found here are just over 95,000 clones, 82% of them singletons; the top ten hold 18%. Trimming took off 2 bases at V and 10 bases at J, with 15 bases between the two ends. Germline-derived CDR1 and CDR2 are MNHEY and SMNVEV (reference sequence). The CDR3 sequence is 14 residues long. This clonotype originated in an elderly man with acute or convalescent COVID-19. Sequenced sample: peripheral blood. The chain is built from TRBV27 and TRBJ2-1, with D possibly being TRBD2 (7 bases). This chain's CDR3 is CASSLGGGGREQFF. The CDR3 coding sequence is TGTGCCAGCAGTTTAGGGGGAGGGGGACGAGAGCAGTTCTTC.